These 8 T cell receptor beta chains were all obtained from the same sample, sequenced in a study of T-cell memory formation after mild COVID-19. In TCRdb, the 5' RACE reads were re-called with MiXCR into one record per CDR3 protein. Of hundreds of thousands of distinct CDR3 sequences detected, 15% to 20% appear once; the ten largest clones hold 20% to 25%. Sequencing was done on a sample of PBMCs or a T cell subset sorted from them (not recorded which). The origin of the receptors is a man younger than 35 who had mild COVID-19 (a few samples of this study predate the infection). Cell type and time point are not known.

This clonotype was detected ten times or more. This chain joins TRBV12-3 or TRBV12-4 and TRBJ2-5; 12 bases align to TRBD2. V lost 5 bases and J lost 9; bases outside the gene matches: 7. The CDR3 has 14 amino acids. The CDR3 DNA sequence: TGTGCCAGCAGTCCGACTAGCGGGGGTTTGGCCCAGTACTTC. Its translation is CASSPTSGGLAQYF.

This chain uses TRBV7-9 with TRBJ2-1, with 13 bases lining up with TRBD2. This CDR3 contains 15 residues. CDR1 is SEHNR, CDR2 FQNEAQ, per germline (reference sequence). V was pared by 4 bases and J by 5 bases, with 2 bases of the junction left unmatched. The CDR3 protein is CASSSGLAGNNEQFF. CDR3 DNA sequence: TGTGCCAGCAGCTCGGGACTAGCGGGAAACAATGAGCAGTTCTTC.

This clonotype occurred a few times. The rearrangement joins TRBV4-3 to TRBJ1-1; D is uncertain. The V end was cut by 0 bases, the J end by 6 bases, with 14 bases between. The length of the CDR3 is 15 residues. The germline V gene has CDR1 LGHNA and CDR2 YSLEER. The CDR3 nucleotides read TGCGCCAGCAGCCAAGATGCCCTATTTGTCTCTGAAGCTTTCTTT. Translating gives CASSQDALFVSEAFF.

This clonotype appeared a few times. The chain couples TRBV7-3 to TRBJ2-3; 8 bases match TRBD2. From germline, CDR1 is SGHTA and CDR2 FQGTGA. This CDR3 has 15 amino acids. The V segment lost 5 bases and the J segment 4 bases; nucleotides outside the gene matches: 8. The CDR3 region has the DNA TGTGCCAGCAGCCGGGGGGGAGGGGACGCAGATACGCAGTATTTT. Its protein product is CASSRGGGDADTQYF.

The gene calls are TRBV5-5 and TRBJ1-2; D call uncertain. V was shortened by 0 bases and J by 4 bases, with 13 bases between the two germline ends. Germline CDR1 reads SGHKS; CDR2 reads YYEKEE (reference sequence). There are 15 residues in the CDR3. The CDR3 here is CASSLGTLGGYGYTF. CDR3 coding DNA: TGTGCCAGCAGCTTGGGAACCCTCGGCGGCTATGGCTACACCTTC.

In its sample, this clonotype was seen a few times. The chain employs TRBV11-2 and TRBJ2-5; D is uncertain. The V end lost 7 bases, the J end lost 1 base, and 10 bases lay between the germline ends. In germline, CDR1 is SGHAT, CDR2 FQNNGV. This CDR3 has 13 amino acids. The chain's CDR3 is CASNNQIQETQYF. Written as DNA, the CDR3 is TGTGCCAGCAACAACCAGATCCAAGAGACCCAGTACTTC.

The chain has TRBV6-2 or TRBV6-3 and TRBJ2-1; TRBD1 or TRBD2 may be the D gene (6 bases each). This CDR3 comprises 16 residues. Trimming took 0 bases from V and 9 from J, leaving 18 bases between them. Germline CDR1 MNHEY, CDR2 SVGEGT. CDR3 nucleotides: TGTGCCAGCAGTTACTCCCCGGGACTCGCCAGGGGTGAGCAGTTCTTC. This gives the protein CASSYSPGLARGEQFF.

The chain carries TRBV5-5 and TRBJ1-4, with 10 bases that match TRBD1. CDR1 SGHKS and CDR2 YYEKEE come from the germline V gene (reference sequence). V lost 4 bases, J lost 5 bases, and 8 bases stayed unmatched. The CDR3 extends over 16 amino acids. CDR3 DNA sequence: TGTGCCAGCAGCGAAGAAGAGACAGGGGGCAATGAAAAACTGTTTTTT. Its protein product is CASSEEETGGNEKLFF.